This TCR beta chain was identified during a study of blood T cell repertoires in COVID-19. This clone showed up just once. V was trimmed by 4 bases and J by 8 bases, leaving 17 bases between them. This CDR3 spans 15 amino acids. Looked up from germline, CDR1 is MDHEN and CDR2 is SYDVKM. Assay: immunoSEQ multiplex PCR; the TCRdb copy retains only in-frame clones and omits some. This table holds around 250,000 clones, 65% to 85% found once. Sequencing was performed on peripheral blood. This sequence was found in a man older than 75 with acute or convalescent COVID-19. The rearrangement links TRBV28 to TRBJ1-4, with D unresolved. The CDR3 region has the DNA TGTGCCAGCAGTTCCCCACGGGTTGGTGAAGAAAAACTGTTTTTT. Its protein is CASSSPRVGEEKLFF. The full variable domain, in which reference TRBV28 and TRBJ1-4 provide the parts outside the CDR3, is DVKVTQSSRYLVKRTGEKVFLECVQDMDHENMFWYRQDPGLGLRLIYFSYDVKMKEKGDIPEGYSVSREKKERFSLILESASTNQTSMYLCASSSPRVGEEKLFFGSGTQLSVL.